The entry that follows covers one TCR beta chain sequence. The sample holds a few counts of this clone. Its antigen target is currently unknown. An end of the junction does not agree with germline; a read error may underlie this. The sample is drawn from a study of metastatic and nonmetastatic thyroid tumors (dated by TCRdb to the early 2020s). Notes on the research overall: Repertoires were compared across peripheral blood and tumor or nodule tissue samples from malignant and benign thyroid patients.

Study-level results and caveats: TCR beta diversity was reported as significantly higher in malignant tumors than in benign nodules, in both blood and tumor samples.

Before undergoing thyroid surgery, none of the patients had been given any kind of treatment. The study retrospectively analysed patient clinical samples collected from about 2012 to 2018 using T-cell receptor beta sequencing. Library construction relied on PCR. The run used an Illumina HiSeq 4000. The TCR beta-chain CDR3 region of each patient was profiled by high-throughput sequencing. On the authors' methods: The researchers built a classifier to tell apart papillary thyroid cancer patients with distant metastasis, based on CDR3 differences among clinicopathological groups. The Shannon index was used to measure repertoire diversity, and the Morisita-Horn index was used to measure how similar tumor and blood repertoires were. TCRdb's own reprocessing of the public reads used fastp at Q25 and MiXCR and kept productive beta chains. Here the V and J calls rest on TCRdb's processing, not on the authors' analysis. In this sample the table shows 30,000 to 45,000 clones, more than 15% of which occur a single time. The ten largest account for about 16% of the sample.

In the germline V gene, CDR1 corresponds to ENHRY and CDR2 to SYGVKD. The CDR3 sequence holds 13 residues, the cysteine and phenylalanine included. Only the CDR3 DNA is retained, 39 bases long and in frame from the first base. This sequence originates from a female donor with papillary thyroid cancer or a benign thyroid nodule (not recorded which). Some clones in this sample may be carry-over from other donors' samples. The sequence is built from TRBV10-3 and TRBJ2-1; TRBD2 is perhaps the D gene, given 5 matching bases. Sample: blood. The nucleotide sequence reads as follows: TGTGCTATCAGTTCCTACCTGGACTCTGAGCAGTTCTTC. This codes for CAISSYLDSEQFF.